One and the same sample provided the 14 T cell receptor beta chains below, sequenced in a study of control samples from healthy donors and cancer patients. Here immunoSEQ multiplex PCR was the method, and the copy in TCRdb shows in-frame clones only, minus some. The sample yields 130,000 or so clones, around 89% seen once. Sample: blood. The receptors originated from a man aged 45-65 years in good health.

V is TRBV10-2 and J is TRBJ1-1; no reliable D call. The CDR3 is 14 amino acids. V was clipped by 4 bases and J by 1 base, with 10 bases between them. CDR1 and CDR2 from the germline V gene are WSHSY and SAAADI. The CDR3: CASSGQTANTEAFF. The DNA of the CDR3 is TGCGCCAGCAGTGGGCAGACGGCGAACACTGAAGCTTTCTTT.

This clone has at least ten counts. The V call is TRBV10-3, the J call TRBJ1-2, with D hard to call. Trimming left V 2 bases short and J 3 bases short, with 13 bases between. From germline, CDR1 is ENHRY and CDR2 SYGVKD. The CDR3 covers 15 residues. This CDR3 reads CAISEKKGAHYGYTF. The DNA of the CDR3 is TGTGCCATCAGTGAGAAGAAGGGTGCACACTATGGCTACACCTTC.

This chain joins TRBV7-2 and TRBJ2-7, with 13 bases lining up with TRBD2. The CDR3 spans 15 residues. Germline CDR1 is SGHTA and CDR2 is FQGNSA. V shed 5 bases, J shed 3 bases, and the junction held 4 bases outside the gene matches. The chain's CDR3 is CASSTGLAGVYEQYF. CDR3 in DNA: TGTGCCAGCAGCACCGGACTAGCGGGGGTCTACGAGCAGTACTTC.

This chain uses TRBV6-1 with TRBJ2-3; 10 bases agree with TRBD1. J was trimmed by 7 bases and V by 3 bases; bases with no gene match: 4. This CDR3 region has 14 residues. Germline V gene data show CDR1 as MNHNS and CDR2 as SASEGT. The CDR3 sequence is CASSETGGGNTQYF. The CDR3 DNA follows: TGTGCCAGCAGTGAGACAGGGGGCGGAAATACGCAGTATTTT.

V and J are TRBV4-3 and TRBJ1-2; TRBD1 matches 11 bases. The CDR3 length is 15 residues. J gave up 4 bases and V 0 bases, and 1 base lay outside the gene matches. Looked up from germline, CDR1 is LGHNA and CDR2 is YSLEER. The CDR3 DNA reads TGCGCCAGCAGCCAAGATGGGACAGGGGGCTATGGCTACACCTTC. Translating it yields CASSQDGTGGYGYTF.

This clone was detected only a few times. The sample holds other DNA sequences that translate to the same CDR3. This chain joins TRBV5-6 and TRBJ1-2; D may be TRBD1 (5 bases). The CDR3 is 13 residues long. Germline V gene sequence: CDR1 SGHDT, CDR2 YYEEEE. The V gene lost 3 bases and the J gene lost 2 bases, with 8 bases spanning the gap. This CDR3 is CASSSDTNYGYTF. CDR3 in DNA: TGTGCCAGCAGCTCGGACACAAACTATGGCTACACCTTC.

The chain has TRBV27 and TRBJ2-7; no firm D call. Trimming removed 3 bases from V and 0 bases from J, with 6 bases in between. Germline values: CDR1 MNHEY, CDR2 SMNVEV (reference sequence). The CDR3 contains 13 residues. CDR3 region: CASSFEFSYEQYF. The CDR3 DNA reads as TGTGCCAGCAGTTTCGAGTTCTCCTACGAGCAGTACTTC.

CDR3 DNA: TGTGCCAGCAGTGATCTCCTTGAAAAACTGTTTTTT. Amino acids: CASSDLLEKLFF. The V call is TRBV2, the J call TRBJ1-4; D is ambiguous. V was pared by 3 bases and J by 7 bases, with 6 bases between. The CDR3 is 12 residues long. Per the germline V gene, CDR1 is SNHLY and CDR2 is FYNNEI.

Concerning this clone: At one end, the junction sequence differs from germline, possibly due to a read error. For the CDR3, the DNA is TGTGCCAGCAGATTAGCGGGGGGATCCTACAATGAGCAGTTCTTC. Its protein product is CASRLAGGSYNEQFF. The chain couples TRBV7-9 to TRBJ2-1; TRBD2 matches at 10 bases. From germline, CDR1 is SEHNR and CDR2 FQNEAQ (reference sequence). The CDR3 is 15 amino acids. Filled out from reference TRBV7-9 and TRBJ2-1, the complete variable domain reads DTGVSQNPRHKITKRGQNVTFRCDPISEHNRLYWYRQTLGQGPEFLTYFQNEAQLEKSRLLSDRFSAERPKGSFSTLEIQRTEQGDSAMYLCASRLAGGSYNEQFFGPGTRLTVL.

The V and J genes are TRBV10-3 and TRBJ2-1, with 8 bases that match TRBD1. Germline V gene lookup returns CDR1 ENHRY and CDR2 SYGVKD. The V gene end was trimmed by 4 bases and the J gene end by 8 bases; junction bases not matched to a gene: 7. The CDR3 spans 14 residues. CDR3 amino acids: CAISGTGQGHEQFF. The CDR3 bases are TGTGCCATCAGTGGGACAGGGCAGGGTCATGAGCAGTTCTTC.

J is TRBJ2-1 and V is TRBV14; 9 bases are shared with TRBD2. Germline V CDR1 and CDR2: SGHDN, FVKESK. Unmatched junction bases numbered 3, after V lost 4 bases and J lost 5 bases. This CDR3 comprises 14 residues. CDR3 protein: CASSRGGVNNEQFF. CDR3 DNA sequence: TGTGCCAGCAGCCGCGGGGGGGTTAACAATGAGCAGTTCTTC.

This chain connects TRBV19 to TRBJ1-1; a weak D match, TRBD1 (5 bases). Per the germline V gene, CDR1 is LNHDA and CDR2 is SQIVND (reference sequence). V was shortened by 7 bases and J by 5 bases, with 26 bases between the two germline ends. The CDR3 runs 17 residues. The CDR3 spells CASTPGVGRGVGTEAFF. The CDR3 DNA is TGTGCCAGTACCCCTGGGGTAGGGAGAGGGGTGGGGACTGAAGCTTTCTTT.

This clone occurred once. V and J are TRBV24-1 and TRBJ2-1, with no clear D. Trimming pared 4 bases from V and 6 bases from J, leaving 3 bases between. Germline CDR1 KGHDR, CDR2 SFDVKD. The CDR3 consists of 11 residues. This CDR3 is CATSDRNEQFF. The CDR3 DNA is TGTGCCACCAGTGACCGCAATGAGCAGTTCTTC.

The chain's CDR3 is CASSRRGRTDTQYF. Written as DNA, the CDR3 is TGCGCCAGCAGCCGTCGGGGGCGCACAGATACGCAGTATTTT. This chain connects TRBV4-3 to TRBJ2-3, with D possibly being TRBD1 or TRBD2 (6 bases each). CDR1 LGHNA and CDR2 YSLEER come from the germline V gene. CDR3 length: 14 residues. Deletions cut 4 bases from V and 1 base from J, with 9 bases between.